A selection of T cell receptor beta chains follows, all from one sample in a study of Ad26.COV2.S vaccination and SARS-CoV-2 variants. Assay used: immunoSEQ multiplex PCR; TCRdb lists only in-frame clones, some missing. This sample has around 400,000 clones, with about nine tenths found just once. The sequencing used peripheral blood, collected in a trial of Ad26.COV2.S vaccine versus placebo. These TCRs come from a person aged 18 to 59 who received the Ad26.COV2.S COVID-19 vaccine or a placebo. Both conserved end residues are part of each CDR3. Fields, in order: D gene, clone size, J gene, V gene, CDR3 protein, CDR3 DNA. A D gene is named only where the DNA matches it firmly. Rows give clone size only sometimes, using once, few, many, or a class for an expanded clone.

D: NA; size: NA; J: TRBJ2-7; V: TRBV7-2; CDR3: CASSLGGKRYSYEQYF; DNA: TGTGCCAGCAGCTTAGGAGGGAAGCGGTACTCCTACGAGCAGTACTTC
D: NA; size: NA; J: TRBJ2-5; V: TRBV6-2/TRBV6-3; CDR3: CASSELGKETQYF; DNA: TGTGCCAGCAGTGAGTTGGGAAAAGAGACCCAGTACTTC
D: NA; size: once; J: TRBJ2-1; V: TRBV30; CDR3: CAWTGTTINNEQFF; DNA: TGTGCCTGGACCGGGACAACTATTAACAATGAGCAGTTCTTC
D: TRBD2; size: NA; J: TRBJ2-1; V: TRBV28; CDR3: CASSLSASGRNEQFF; DNA: TGTGCCAGCAGTCTGTCTGCTAGCGGGAGGAATGAGCAGTTCTTC
D: NA; size: NA; J: TRBJ2-5; V: TRBV5-1; CDR3: CASSSGLSPGETQYF; DNA: TGCGCCAGCAGCTCGGGACTGTCGCCGGGAGAGACCCAGTACTTC
D: TRBD1; size: few; J: TRBJ1-2; V: TRBV15; CDR3: CATSRGDRAYGYTF; DNA: TGTGCCACCAGCAGAGGGGACAGGGCCTATGGCTACACCTTC
D: TRBD1; size: NA; J: TRBJ1-1; V: TRBV6-5; CDR3: CASSSRGGQGGTEAFF; DNA: TGTGCCAGCAGTTCGCGTGGAGGACAGGGCGGCACTGAAGCTTTCTTT
D: TRBD1; size: NA; J: TRBJ2-1; V: TRBV19; CDR3: CASSTRQGFWNEQFF; DNA: TGTGCCAGTAGTACCAGACAGGGCTTCTGGAATGAGCAGTTCTTC
D: NA; size: NA; J: TRBJ2-7; V: TRBV19; CDR3: CASSSGSRYEQYF; DNA: TGTGCCAGTAGTTCAGGGAGTCGCTACGAGCAGTACTTC
D: NA; size: NA; J: TRBJ2-5; V: TRBV24-1; CDR3: CATSDSISGQETQYF; DNA: TGTGCCACCAGTGATTCTATATCGGGGCAAGAGACCCAGTACTTC
D: NA; size: NA; J: TRBJ1-2; V: TRBV27; CDR3: CASSSHLGGYGYTF; DNA: TGTGCCAGCAGTTCTCACCTGGGGGGCTATGGCTACACCTTC
D: NA; size: NA; J: TRBJ1-6; V: TRBV7-9; CDR3: CASSSGFKSPLHF; DNA: TGTGCCAGCAGCTCGGGTTTCAAGTCACCCCTCCACTTT
D: NA; size: NA; J: TRBJ1-1; V: TRBV2; CDR3: CASSVTSGANPAFF; DNA: TGTGCCAGCAGTGTGACTTCAGGCGCAAACCCAGCTTTCTTT
D: NA; size: NA; J: TRBJ2-7; V: TRBV25-1; CDR3: CASSPYRGVGSYEQYF; DNA: TGTGCCAGCAGTCCATATAGGGGGGTAGGATCCTACGAGCAGTACTTC
D: NA; size: NA; J: TRBJ1-5; V: TRBV30; CDR3: CAWSGSGQPQHF; DNA: TGTGCCTGGAGTGGAAGTGGACAGCCCCAGCATTTT
D: NA; size: few; J: TRBJ2-1; V: TRBV29-1; CDR3: CSATEYNEQFF; DNA: TGCAGCGCGACAGAATACAATGAGCAGTTCTTC
D: NA; size: NA; J: TRBJ2-1; V: TRBV7-9; CDR3: CASSLAVDEQFF; DNA: TGTGCCAGCAGCTTAGCCGTAGATGAGCAGTTCTTC
D: TRBD1; size: NA; J: TRBJ1-3; V: TRBV30; CDR3: CAWNPYRGIGNTIYF; DNA: TGTGCCTGGAACCCGTACAGGGGGATAGGAAACACCATATATTTT
D: NA; size: NA; J: TRBJ1-2; V: TRBV6-6; CDR3: CASSSPDSSNYGYTF; DNA: TGTGCCAGCAGTTCGCCGGACAGTTCTAACTATGGCTACACCTTC
D: TRBD1; size: NA; J: TRBJ2-7; V: TRBV24-1; CDR3: CATPGDRSSYEQYF; DNA: TGTGCCACCCCGGGGGACAGGTCCTCCTACGAGCAGTACTTC
D: TRBD2; size: NA; J: TRBJ2-2; V: TRBV7-7; CDR3: CASSEERLAGVNTGELFF; DNA: TGTGCCAGCAGTGAAGAGAGACTAGCGGGAGTAAACACCGGGGAGCTGTTTTTT
D: NA; size: NA; J: TRBJ2-3; V: TRBV7-2; CDR3: CASSSGPSTDTQYF; DNA: TGTGCCAGCAGCTCTGGACCAAGCACAGATACGCAGTATTTT
D: NA; size: NA; J: TRBJ1-5; V: TRBV12-3/TRBV12-4; CDR3: CASSVIENQPQHF; DNA: TGTGCCAGCAGTGTCATAGAGAATCAGCCCCAGCATTTT
D: TRBD1; size: NA; J: TRBJ2-7; V: TRBV6-5; CDR3: CASSSDRENYYEQYF; DNA: TGTGCCAGCAGTTCGGACAGGGAGAACTACTACGAGCAGTACTTC
D: TRBD2; size: NA; J: TRBJ2-2; V: TRBV9; CDR3: CASGRVSTGELFF; DNA: TGTGCCAGCGGGAGGGTTTCCACCGGGGAGCTGTTTTTT
D: NA; size: NA; J: TRBJ1-4; V: TRBV28; CDR3: CASSSWASTNEKLFF; DNA: TGTGCCAGCAGCAGCTGGGCTTCAACTAATGAAAAACTGTTTTTT
D: NA; size: NA; J: TRBJ2-3; V: TRBV6-4; CDR3: CASSVPLTQYF; DNA: TGTGCCAGCAGTGTTCCACTTACGCAGTATTTT
D: NA; size: NA; J: TRBJ2-7; V: TRBV28; CDR3: CASSSSSGLRTYEQYF; DNA: TGTGCCAGCAGTTCAAGTTCTGGGTTACGGACCTACGAGCAGTACTTC
D: TRBD1; size: NA; J: TRBJ1-4; V: TRBV15; CDR3: CATSGQGGGTNEKLFF; DNA: TGTGCCACCAGCGGACAGGGCGGTGGGACTAATGAAAAACTGTTTTTT
D: TRBD1; size: NA; J: TRBJ1-5; V: TRBV18; CDR3: CASSQGQGEEQPQHF; DNA: TGTGCCAGCTCACAGGGACAGGGTGAGGAGCAGCCCCAGCATTTT
D: NA; size: NA; J: TRBJ2-1; V: TRBV5-4; CDR3: CASLNSESSYNEQFF; DNA: TGTGCCAGCTTGAATAGCGAAAGCTCCTACAATGAGCAGTTCTTC
D: NA; size: NA; J: TRBJ1-2; V: TRBV18; CDR3: CASSDPNYGYTF; DNA: TGTGCCAGCTCAGACCCTAACTATGGCTACACCTTC
D: NA; size: NA; J: TRBJ2-2; V: TRBV7-6; CDR3: CASSFILSTGELFF; DNA: TGTGCCAGCAGCTTCATCCTTAGCACCGGGGAGCTGTTTTTT
D: NA; size: NA; J: TRBJ2-3; V: TRBV2; CDR3: CASSEQGSRDTDTQYF; DNA: TGTGCCAGCAGTGAACAGGGTAGTCGGGACACAGATACGCAGTATTTT
D: NA; size: NA; J: TRBJ2-1; V: TRBV19; CDR3: CASSIGSTNEQFF; DNA: TGTGCCAGTAGTATAGGGAGTACAAATGAGCAGTTCTTC
D: TRBD2; size: NA; J: TRBJ2-7; V: TRBV4-1; CDR3: CASSQVSGGFYEQYF; DNA: TGCGCCAGCAGCCAAGTCTCGGGAGGGTTCTACGAGCAGTACTTC
D: NA; size: NA; J: TRBJ2-1; V: TRBV6-2/TRBV6-3; CDR3: CASSRDLNNEQFF; DNA: TGTGCCAGCAGTCGCGACTTAAACAATGAGCAGTTCTTC
D: TRBD2; size: NA; J: TRBJ2-7; V: TRBV25-1; CDR3: CASRKAGVVHEQYF; DNA: TGTGCCAGCAGGAAAGCGGGAGTAGTCCACGAGCAGTACTTC
D: NA; size: NA; J: TRBJ2-3; V: TRBV10-1; CDR3: CASSESNGLSTDTQYF; DNA: TGCGCCAGCAGTGAGTCGAATGGACTTAGCACAGATACGCAGTATTTT
D: NA; size: NA; J: TRBJ1-3; V: TRBV6-5; CDR3: CASRSSGNTIYF; DNA: TGTGCCAGCAGGAGCTCTGGAAACACCATATATTTT
D: NA; size: NA; J: TRBJ1-2; V: TRBV7-9; CDR3: CASSTGFLSGYGYTF; DNA: TGTGCCAGCAGTACAGGGTTTCTTTCGGGATATGGCTACACCTTC